This is a list of T cell receptor beta chains from one sample in a study of blood T cells in healthy people across ages. TCRdb called the 5' RACE reads again in MiXCR, with one record for every CDR3 protein. In the table there are 850,000 to 1,000,000 distinct CDR3 sequences, approximately 49% of which are singletons. Sequencing was done on a sample of blood. Receptor source: a man under 40 in good health. CDR3s include the opening cysteine and the closing phenylalanine or tryptophan. The D gene is left open where the match is weak. Size tells how often a clone was seen (once, few, many) or the class of an expanded clone, and some rows leave it out.

TRBD2	TRBJ2-3	-	TRBV6-4	TGTGCCAGCAGCGAGCGGGGGGACGGCACAGATACGCAGTATTTT	CASSERGDGTDTQYF
-	TRBJ2-4	-	TRBV20-1	TGCAGTGCGCCAAACAGGGAATCCAAAAACATTCAGTACTTC	CSAPNRESKNIQYF
-	TRBJ1-2	-	TRBV9	TGTGCCAGCAGCGTAGCAGAGTACTATGGCTACACCTTC	CASSVAEYYGYTF
-	TRBJ1-1	-	TRBV7-2	TGTGTCAGCAGCTTAGGCCAGGCCAGCACTGAAGCTTTCTTT	CVSSLGQASTEAFF
-	TRBJ2-1	-	TRBV20-1	TGCAGTGCTAGTCCCGGAGTCGGCTCCTACAATGAGCAGTTCTTC	CSASPGVGSYNEQFF
-	TRBJ2-7	-	TRBV3-1	TGTGCCAGCAGCCCTCAAGGACCTCCCGGCGAGCAGTACTTC	CASSPQGPPGEQYF
-	TRBJ2-1	few	TRBV6-2/TRBV6-3	TGTGCCAGCAGTTATTCTCCCGCTTTGGGCCCCAACAATGAGCAGTTCTTC	CASSYSPALGPNNEQFF
TRBD2	TRBJ2-1	few	TRBV7-3	TGTGCCAGCAGCTCCCCCGGGACTAGCGGCTACAATGAGCAGTTCTTC	CASSSPGTSGYNEQFF
TRBD2	TRBJ2-1	-	TRBV7-2	TGTGCCAGCCTCGGACTAGCGGAGTACAATGAGCAGTTCTTC	CASLGLAEYNEQFF
-	TRBJ2-7	-	TRBV6-1	TGTGCCAGCAGTGACTGGGAAGATGACTACGAGCAGTACTTC	CASSDWEDDYEQYF
-	TRBJ2-1	-	TRBV28	TGTGCCGAATCGAGGGGGGCCCACAATGAGCAGTTCTTC	CAESRGAHNEQFF
-	TRBJ2-1	-	TRBV7-2	TGTGCCAGCAGGGCTAGTGGCCCCTACAATGAGCAGTTCTTC	CASRASGPYNEQFF
-	TRBJ1-5	few	TRBV29-1	TGCAGCGTTGCAACAGGAGGGAATCAGCCCCAGCATTTT	CSVATGGNQPQHF
-	TRBJ1-2	-	TRBV6-5	TGTGCCAGCAGTTACTCGATAGGAGGGGTCACTAACTATGGCTACACCTTC	CASSYSIGGVTNYGYTF
-	TRBJ2-5	-	TRBV14	TGTGCCAGCAGCTCCCAAGGGAGGGGAGGACAGGCCCGCGGGAAGACCCAGTACTTC	CASSSQGRGGQARGKTQYF
TRBD1	TRBJ1-1	many	TRBV9	TGTGCCAGCAGCGCGGATACAGGGGGTAAAGCTTTCTTT	CASSADTGGKAFF
-	TRBJ2-7	-	TRBV27	TGTGCCAGCAGTGACCCGCAGTGGGGGATCGACGAGCAGTACTTC	CASSDPQWGIDEQYF
TRBD2	TRBJ2-1	-	TRBV27	TGTGCCAGCAGGGGGTTGCGGGTGGGGACTACAATGAATGAGCAGTTCTTC	CASRGLRVGTTMNEQFF
-	TRBJ2-7	-	TRBV21-1	TGTGCCAGCAGATTAAGCTGGGAGCAGTACTTC	CASRLSWEQYF
TRBD1	TRBJ2-5	-	TRBV3-1	TGTGCCAGCAGCTCCTCCGACAGGGGACAGACCCAGTACTTC	CASSSSDRGQTQYF
TRBD2	TRBJ2-7	-	TRBV4-2	TGTGCCAACAGCCCTAGCGGGGGGTCCTACGAGCAGTACTTC	CANSPSGGSYEQYF
-	TRBJ1-2	-	TRBV20-1	TGCAGTGCTAGCCGACGGGAGGGAGTGATCTATGGCTACACCTTC	CSASRREGVIYGYTF
TRBD2	TRBJ2-3	many	TRBV6-1	TGTGCCAGCAGCCGGGAATCTAGCGGGGTTCAGTATTTT	CASSRESSGVQYF
TRBD2	TRBJ2-5	few	TRBV28	TGTGCCAGCAACCTTCGGACTAGCGGGGGGAAACGGGAGACCCAGTACTTC	CASNLRTSGGKRETQYF
-	TRBJ2-1	many	TRBV29-1	TGCAGCGTTGTAAGGAATGAGCAGTTCTTC	CSVVRNEQFF
TRBD2	TRBJ2-2	-	TRBV6-5	TGTGCCAACAGTTACTTCAATAGCGGGGCTAACACCGGGGAGCTGTTTTTT	CANSYFNSGANTGELFF